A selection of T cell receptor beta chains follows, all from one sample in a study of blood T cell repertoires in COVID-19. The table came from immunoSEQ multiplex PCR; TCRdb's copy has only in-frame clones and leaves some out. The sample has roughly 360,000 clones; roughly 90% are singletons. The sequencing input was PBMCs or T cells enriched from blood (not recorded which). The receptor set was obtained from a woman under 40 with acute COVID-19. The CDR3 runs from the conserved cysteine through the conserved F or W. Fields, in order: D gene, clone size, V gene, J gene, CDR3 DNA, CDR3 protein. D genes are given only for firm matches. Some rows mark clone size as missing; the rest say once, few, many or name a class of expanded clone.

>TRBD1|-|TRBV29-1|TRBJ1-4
TGCAGCGTAGTAGACAGGGCCTCCCGGGAAAAACTGTTTTTT
CSVVDRASREKLFF
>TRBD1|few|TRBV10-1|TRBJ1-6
TGCGCCAGCAGTGAAAACAGGGGCAGTTCACCCCTCCACTTT
CASSENRGSSPLHF
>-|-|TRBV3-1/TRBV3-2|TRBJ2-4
TGTGCCAGCAGCCAAGTCCCGTTGATGACAGCATCTAAAATTCAGTACTTC
CASSQVPLMTASKIQYF
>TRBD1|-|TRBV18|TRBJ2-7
TGTGCCAGCTCACCAGACAGGGAACGCTACGAGCAGTACTTC
CASSPDRERYEQYF
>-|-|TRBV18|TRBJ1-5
TGTGCCAGCTCACCAATACAGGGACATAATCAGCCCCAGCATTTT
CASSPIQGHNQPQHF
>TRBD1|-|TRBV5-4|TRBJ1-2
TGTGCCAGCAGCTTGACAGGGGACAAGTATGGCTACACCTTC
CASSLTGDKYGYTF
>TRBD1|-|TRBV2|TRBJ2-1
TGTGCCAGCAGTGAAGCGCGGGGACAGGGGGCCTACAATGAGCAGTTCTTC
CASSEARGQGAYNEQFF
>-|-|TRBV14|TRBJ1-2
TGTGCCAGCAGCCAAGACCGTAACTATGGCTACACCTTC
CASSQDRNYGYTF
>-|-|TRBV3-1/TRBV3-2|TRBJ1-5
TGTGCCAGCAGCCAAGGAGTCAGGGGCAATCAGCCCCAGCATTTT
CASSQGVRGNQPQHF
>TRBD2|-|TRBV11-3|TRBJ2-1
TGTGCCAGCAGCGGGACTAGCGGGGGCTACAATGAGCAGTTCTTC
CASSGTSGGYNEQFF
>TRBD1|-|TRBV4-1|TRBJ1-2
TGCGCCAGCAGCCAAAGACAGGGGAACTATGGCTACACCTTC
CASSQRQGNYGYTF
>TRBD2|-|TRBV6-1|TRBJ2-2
TGTGCCAGCAGTGAAGGACTAGCACCGCCCGGGGAGCTGTTTTTT
CASSEGLAPPGELFF
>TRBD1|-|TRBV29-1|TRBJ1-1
TGCAGCGTCGACAGGGGTCTGAACACTGAAGCTTTCTTT
CSVDRGLNTEAFF
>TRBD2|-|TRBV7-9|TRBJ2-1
TGTGCCAGCCCAAAGCGGGGGGGGACGAATGAGCAGTTCTTC
CASPKRGGTNEQFF
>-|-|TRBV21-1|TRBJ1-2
TGTGCCAGCAGCACCGTCACGACAGGGATGGCCGGCTACACCTTC
CASSTVTTGMAGYTF
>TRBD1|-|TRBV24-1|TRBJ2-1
TGTGCCACCAGTGACACGGGACAGGGGTCCCACAATGAGCAGTTCTTC
CATSDTGQGSHNEQFF
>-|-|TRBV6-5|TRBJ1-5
TGTGCCAGCAGTTATCAACAGGGAATGGGAGATCAGCCCCAGCATTTT
CASSYQQGMGDQPQHF
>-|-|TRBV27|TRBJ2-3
TGTGCCAGCAGTTTCGACAGGGGAGGGGATACGCAGTATTTT
CASSFDRGGDTQYF
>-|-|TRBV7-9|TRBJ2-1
TGTGCCAGCAGCACCGGGGGACCAACCAGCTATAGTGAGCAGTTCTTC
CASSTGGPTSYSEQFF
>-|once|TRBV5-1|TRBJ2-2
TGCGCCAGCAGCTTGGTTTGGGGCAACACCGGGGAGCTGTTTTTT
CASSLVWGNTGELFF
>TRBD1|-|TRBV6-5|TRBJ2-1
TGTGCCAGCAGTTCGGGGACAGGACGGGAGCAGTTCTTC
CASSSGTGREQFF
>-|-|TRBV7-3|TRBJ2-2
TGTGCCAGCAGCTTAGATCCCGGACTATACACCGGGGAGCTGTTTTTT
CASSLDPGLYTGELFF
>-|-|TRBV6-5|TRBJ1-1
TGTGCCAGCAATAAGGGGGAGAACACTGAAGCTTTCTTT
CASNKGENTEAFF
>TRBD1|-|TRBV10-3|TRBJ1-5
TGTGCCATCAGTGATGGGGGAGGACAGGGTATCGGACAGCCCCAGCATTTT
CAISDGGGQGIGQPQHF
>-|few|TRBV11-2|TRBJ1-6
TGTGCCAGCAGCCTCTCCTATAATTCACCCCTCCACTTT
CASSLSYNSPLHF
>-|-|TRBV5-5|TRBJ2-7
TGTGCCAGCAGCTTTCAGGGTTACTCCTACGAGCAGTACTTC
CASSFQGYSYEQYF
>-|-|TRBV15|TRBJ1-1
TGTGCCACCAGCTCACGAATCACAGGTGCCCAAGCTTTCTTT
CATSSRITGAQAFF
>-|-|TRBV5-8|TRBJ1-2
TGTGCCAGCAGTTACCAGACAGTTTATGGCTACACCTTC
CASSYQTVYGYTF
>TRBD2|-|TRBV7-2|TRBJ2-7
TGTGCCAGCAGCTCAAGACTAGCGGGGGGCTTTTACGAGCAGTACTTC
CASSSRLAGGFYEQYF
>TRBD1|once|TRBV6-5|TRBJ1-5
TGTGCCAGCAGGGCAGGACAGGCGAGCAATCAGCCCCAGCATTTT
CASRAGQASNQPQHF
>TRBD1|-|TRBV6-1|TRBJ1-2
TGTGCCAGCAGTGAATGGGGGGACAGGGGGACTGATGGCTACACCTTC
CASSEWGDRGTDGYTF
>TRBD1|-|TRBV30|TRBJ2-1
TGTGCCTGGAGTGTACACAGGGGAAATGAGCAGTTCTTC
CAWSVHRGNEQFF
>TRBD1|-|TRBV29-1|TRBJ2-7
TGCAGCGTAGCCGGGACAGCGTCCTACGAGCAGTACTTC
CSVAGTASYEQYF
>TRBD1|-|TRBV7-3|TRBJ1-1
TGTGCCAGCAGCTTAACAGGACAGGCACCTGAAGCTTTCTTT
CASSLTGQAPEAFF
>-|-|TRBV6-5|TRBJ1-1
TGTGCCAGCAGGAGAGGGGGGGACACTGAAGCTTTCTTT
CASRRGGDTEAFF
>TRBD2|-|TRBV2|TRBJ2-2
TGTGCCAGCAGTGAAGGGACTAGCTTTTACGGGGAGCTGTTTTTT
CASSEGTSFYGELFF
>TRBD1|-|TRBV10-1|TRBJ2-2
TGCGCCAGCAGTGACGGACAGGGGGAAACCGGGGAGCTGTTTTTT
CASSDGQGETGELFF
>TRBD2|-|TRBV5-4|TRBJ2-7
TGTGCCAGCAGCTTGCGACTAGCGGGGGGTTACTACGAGCAGTACTTC
CASSLRLAGGYYEQYF
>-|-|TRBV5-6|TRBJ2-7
TGTGCCAGCAGCTGGCAAAGGGGTAAAGGAGAGACCTACGAGCAGTACTTC
CASSWQRGKGETYEQYF
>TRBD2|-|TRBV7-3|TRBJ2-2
TGTGCCAGCAGCTACAAGCGGGGGGGCACCGGGGAGCTGTTTTTT
CASSYKRGGTGELFF
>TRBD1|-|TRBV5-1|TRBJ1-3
TGCGCCAGCAGCCACGATGGGACAGGGGGAGACACCATATATTTT
CASSHDGTGGDTIYF
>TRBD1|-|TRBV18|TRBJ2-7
TGTGCCAGCTCACCTTGGACAGGGGCCTACGAGCAGTACTTC
CASSPWTGAYEQYF
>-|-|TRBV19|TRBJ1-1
TGTGCCAGTAGAACCAAACAGGGAATGAACACTGAAGCTTTCTTT
CASRTKQGMNTEAFF
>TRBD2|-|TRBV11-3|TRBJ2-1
TGTGCCAGCAGCTCCGGTACTAGCGGGGGTTACAATGAGCAGTTCTTC
CASSSGTSGGYNEQFF
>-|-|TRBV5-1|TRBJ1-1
TGCGCCAGCAGCCCCTCGGGAAACACTGAAGCTTTCTTT
CASSPSGNTEAFF
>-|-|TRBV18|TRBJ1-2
TGTGCCAGCTCACCCCCCGGACAGAGTAACTATGGCTACACCTTC
CASSPPGQSNYGYTF
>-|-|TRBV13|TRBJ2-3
TGTGCCAGCTATCAAAGGGGAGATACGCAGTATTTT
CASYQRGDTQYF
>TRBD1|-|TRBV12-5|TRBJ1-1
TGTGCTAGTGGCTGGGACAGGGAAGACACTGAAGCTTTCTTT
CASGWDREDTEAFF
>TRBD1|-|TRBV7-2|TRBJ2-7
TGTGCCAGCAGCTTAAGACAGGGGGGGTCCTACGAGCAGTACTTC
CASSLRQGGSYEQYF
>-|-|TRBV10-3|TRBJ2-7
TGTGCCATCAGTGGCGGACAGACCTACGAGCAGTACTTC
CAISGGQTYEQYF
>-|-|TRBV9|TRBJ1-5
TGTGCCAGCAGCGGCGAGAGGGCAGGTAGCAATCAGCCCCAGCATTTT
CASSGERAGSNQPQHF
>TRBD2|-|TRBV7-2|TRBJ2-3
TGTGCCAGCAGCTTAGTTGGACTAGCGGGGGGGCGGAGAGATACGCAGTATTTT
CASSLVGLAGGRRDTQYF
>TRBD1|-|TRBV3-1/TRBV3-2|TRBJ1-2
TGTGCCAGCAGCCAAGACGCGACAGGGATCTATGGCTACACCTTC
CASSQDATGIYGYTF
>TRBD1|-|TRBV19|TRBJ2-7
TGTGCCAGTAGTATACAAGGGGGCCACGAGCAGTACTTC
CASSIQGGHEQYF
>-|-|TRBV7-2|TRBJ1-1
TGTGCCAGCAGCTTAGGCGGGGGGCTGCCTGAAGCTTTCTTT
CASSLGGGLPEAFF
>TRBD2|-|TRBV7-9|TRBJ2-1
TGTGCCAGCAGCTTAGGGCTAGCGGGGGTTGAGCAGTTCTTC
CASSLGLAGVEQFF
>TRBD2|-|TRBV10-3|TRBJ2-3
TGTGCCATCAGTCTGCGGGGGGTCGGGGCAGATACGCAGTATTTT
CAISLRGVGADTQYF
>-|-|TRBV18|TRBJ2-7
TGTGCCAGCTCACCCGCCAGCTCCTACGAGCAGTACTTC
CASSPASSYEQYF